This T cell receptor (beta chain) is from a study of T cells in tumors after PD-1 blockade (dated by TCRdb to about 2019). With regard to the full study: Exclusion criteria were prior checkpoint blockade, use of systemic immunosuppressants, or recent radiotherapy or other anti-cancer therapy within 4 weeks. RECIST version 1.1 was used to evaluate clinical response. Some patients also continued taking vismodegib 150 mg daily during anti-PD-1 treatment. On average, peripheral blood samples had some 100,000 TCR templates (range about 23,000-290,000) and some 35,000 unique clonotypes. Patients were treated with either pembrolizumab 200 mg every 3 weeks or cemiplimab 350 mg every 2 weeks. The study performed paired single-cell RNA and TCR sequencing on site-matched tumors from BCC or SCC patients before and after anti-PD-1 therapy. To compare clonotypes in blood versus tumor, bulk TCR sequencing was run on under 11 peripheral blood samples drawn from about five patients. General conclusions and limits of the study: Roughly two fifths of tumor TCR clonotypes were detected in blood, and some novel exhausted tumor clones were observed in pre-treatment blood, which was taken as suggesting peripheral recruitment. Where the novel T cell clones came from was not identified, and possible sources could include lymphoid organs or rare unexpanded clones inside the tumor or in the tumor periphery.

For bulk TCRbeta sequencing, genomic DNA was extracted from tumor biopsies or peripheral blood, and input amounts ranged from about 550 ng to 6,004 ng. Histologically proven advanced or metastatic basal or squamous cell carcinoma was present in all patients, all of whom were poor candidates for surgical resection. Of the approximately 12 patients in the basal cell carcinoma cohort, roughly 8 underwent bulk tumor TCR sequencing. The immunoSEQ platform was used to carry out deep TCRbeta sequencing. The authors' pipeline ran thus. For further analysis, only productive rearrangements were exported out of the immunoSEQ Analyzer. Bulk TCRbeta clonotypes were assigned T cell phenotypes by matching to single-cell RNA+TCR-seq clones sharing the same TCRbeta sequence. Clone enrichment in tumor was computed as tumor frequency divided by PBMC frequency from bulk TCR sequencing. TCRs were sorted with GLIPH into specificity groups, meaning clusters of distinct TCRs that share CDR3 motifs and likely recognize common antigens. TCRdb obtained this table from immuneACCESS and retained in-frame rearrangements with V and J assigned. These tables miss some clones; where compared with another copy, unresolved V genes account for less than half of the shortfall, and the remainder is unexplained. The DNA gave D and trimming, while V, J and clone size come from that table. For this sample there are under 50,000 clones; more than 65% appear just once. The top ten hold 8% to 10% of the sample.

For this clone: Its antigen specificity is not known. Base qualities are not at hand, and no much larger clone is one base apart.

The cysteine opens and the phenylalanine closes a CDR3 of 15 amino acids. Here the CDR3 DNA is all that survives: 45 bases in frame from base 1. As encoded in the germline V gene, CDR1 is MDHEN while CDR2 is SYDVKM. V is shortened by 5 bases, J by 2 bases, and the region joining them spans 15 bases. This sample comprised PBMCs, obtained before anti-PD-1 therapy. This clonotype was sampled from a human donor with advanced basal cell or squamous cell carcinoma (not recorded which). This sequence uses TRBV28 and TRBJ1-2, with no confident D gene call. The bases read TGTGCCAGCAGTCCCTTATCGGGTGAGAACTATGGCTACACCTTC. This encodes CASSPLSGENYGYTF.